The 28 T cell receptor beta chains below all came from one sample that was sequenced in a study of blood T cell repertoires in COVID-19. Only in-frame clones appear in the TCRdb table, and some are missing; sequencing was by immunoSEQ multiplex PCR. The repertoire includes under 130,000 clones, around 79% of them detected once, and around 20% sits in the top ten. Input material: peripheral blood. These receptors all come from a man aged 65 to 79 with active or convalescent COVID-19.

This chain connects TRBV10-1 to TRBJ1-6; 9 nucleotides align to TRBD1. Looked up from germline, CDR1 is WNHNN and CDR2 is SYGVQD (reference sequence). This CDR3 is built from 15 residues. The V gene end was trimmed by 0 bases and the J gene end by 8 bases; junction bases not matched to a gene: 2. CDR3 nucleotides: TGCGCCAGCAGTGAGTCGACAGGGGGTTATTCACCCCTCCACTTT. Protein product: CASSESTGGYSPLHF.

The rearrangement joins TRBV4-1 to TRBJ1-2; tentatively, D is TRBD1 (5 bases). Germline-derived CDR1 and CDR2 are MGHRA and YSYEKL. CDR3 length: 14 amino acids. V was trimmed by 0 bases and J by 6 bases, leaving 11 bases between them. The CDR3 loop is CASSQDQGGHGYTF. Written as DNA, the CDR3 is TGCGCCAGCAGCCAAGACCAGGGAGGTCATGGCTACACCTTC.

This chain connects TRBV5-1 to TRBJ1-6; D is unclear. CDR1 and CDR2 (germline): SGHRS, YFSETQ. CDR3 size: 17 residues. The V and J ends lost 0 bases and 8 bases respectively, with 18 bases between them. The CDR3, as DNA: TGCGCCAGCAGCTTGGGCGACACCGGAGGTAGTCATTCACCCCTCCACTTT. Protein: CASSLGDTGGSHSPLHF.

J is TRBJ2-5 and V is TRBV3-1 (or the pseudogene TRBV3-2); 10 bases are a match to TRBD2. V trimming: 6 bases; J trimming: 1 base; junction bases outside the gene matches: 5. The CDR3 is made up of 15 amino acids. Germline V CDR1 and CDR2: LGHDT, YNNKEL (reference sequence). The CDR3 DNA sequence: TGTGCCAGCAGACTTCGGACTAGCGGCCAAGAGACCCAGTACTTC. This gives the protein CASRLRTSGQETQYF.

The V gene is TRBV11-2, the J gene TRBJ1-2; 7 bases agree with TRBD1. V was pared by 5 bases and J by 3 bases, with 3 bases of the junction left unmatched. Per the germline V gene, CDR1 is SGHAT and CDR2 is FQNNGV. This CDR3 contains 13 residues. CDR3 bases: TGTGCCAGCAGCCCGGGGACAGACTATGGCTACACCTTC. It is translated as CASSPGTDYGYTF.

V and J are TRBV6-2 or TRBV6-3 and TRBJ1-1; D is uncertain. Germline V gene sequence: CDR1 MNHEY, CDR2 SVGEGT. There are 13 residues in the CDR3. V was pared by 2 bases and J by 8 bases, with 12 bases between. The CDR3 nucleotides read TGTGCCAGCAGTTACCAAGCGCCTCTAGAAGCTTTCTTT. This codes for CASSYQAPLEAFF.

The chain joins TRBV2 to TRBJ2-2, with a weak D call TRBD1 (5 bases). Germline V gene sequence: CDR1 SNHLY, CDR2 FYNNEI. This CDR3 region has 15 residues. The V end was cut by 7 bases, the J end by 3 bases, with 15 bases between. The CDR3 sequence is CASTLGRGHTGELFF. CDR3 DNA sequence: TGTGCCAGCACCCTCGGAAGGGGTCACACCGGGGAGCTGTTTTTT.

The chain carries TRBV5-1 and TRBJ1-2; 11 nucleotides agree with TRBD1. Germline CDR1 is SGHRS and CDR2 is YFSETQ. CDR3 length: 15 residues. Trimming took 3 bases from V and 4 from J; bases not matched to a gene: 5. CDR3 nucleotide sequence: TGCGCCAGCAGCTCCAGGACAGGGGGCGGCTATGGCTACACCTTC. This codes for CASSSRTGGGYGYTF.

The CDR3 bases are TGTGCCAGCAGTGGCAGGTTAGCGGGGAGCACAGATACGCAGTATTTT. It yields the protein CASSGRLAGSTDTQYF. V usage is TRBV21-1 and J usage is TRBJ2-3; TRBD2 reflects the table's D call only, with no check against the DNA. TRBV21-1 is labeled a pseudogene. The CDR3 has 16 amino acids.

The gene calls are TRBV4-2 and TRBJ2-1; the match to TRBD1 covers 8 bases. The J segment lost 5 bases and the V segment lost 1 base, leaving 10 bases of the junction unmatched. The germline V gene has CDR1 LGHNA and CDR2 YNFKEQ. CDR3 length equals 17 residues. CDR3 amino acids: CASSQAPTGVGDNEQFF. The CDR3, as DNA: TGTGCCAGCAGCCAAGCCCCGACAGGGGTTGGAGACAATGAGCAGTTCTTC.

The V gene is TRBV5-4, the J gene TRBJ1-1; D perhaps matches TRBD1 (5 bases). CDR1 is SGHNT, CDR2 YYREEE, per germline (reference sequence). The V and J ends lost 5 bases and 4 bases respectively, with 21 bases between them. This CDR3 contains 16 residues. The CDR3 reads CASSSGPDIRTTEAFF. For the CDR3, the DNA is TGTGCCAGCAGTTCAGGGCCGGACATCCGAACCACTGAAGCTTTCTTT.

CDR3 in DNA: TGTGCCACTGGGGACAGCGCCTACGAGCAGTACTTC. Encoded protein: CATGDSAYEQYF. The chain carries TRBV2 and TRBJ2-7, with TRBD1 identical over 7 bases. The junction had 5 bases not matched to a gene; V was cut back by 10 bases and J by 2 bases. CDR3 size: 12 residues. CDR1 SNHLY and CDR2 FYNNEI come from the germline V gene.

This clone came up once. The chain carries TRBV6-5 and TRBJ1-3; unclear D gene. V dropped 5 bases and J dropped 3 bases, with 14 bases sitting between them. Germline loops: CDR1 MNHEY, CDR2 SVGAGI. This CDR3 has 15 amino acids. This chain's CDR3 is CASSPLRTRGNTIYF. The CDR3 DNA sequence: TGTGCCAGCAGTCCACTTCGGACTCGTGGAAACACCATATATTTT.

This clone has more than one count but fewer than ten. This chain's CDR3 is CASSPPQGIKNTEAFF. The CDR3 region has the DNA TGTGCCAGCTCACCACCACAGGGTATTAAGAACACTGAAGCTTTCTTT. The chain recombines TRBV18 with TRBJ1-1; perhaps TRBD1 as D (6 bases). CDR3 length equals 16 residues. The V end was cut by 0 bases, the J end by 1 base, with 12 bases between. Germline values: CDR1 KGHSH, CDR2 LQKENI.

The V gene is TRBV15, the J gene TRBJ1-1, with TRBD1 as a possible D gene (6 bases). Germline CDR1 LNHNV, CDR2 YYDKDF (reference sequence). The CDR3 is 13 amino acids. V gave up 0 bases and J gave up 11 bases, with 13 bases separating them. CDR3 sequence (DNA): TGTGCCACCAGCAGAGATCAGCCTGGACAGGCTTTCTTT. This translates into CATSRDQPGQAFF.

V gene TRBV9 combines with J gene TRBJ2-1; 7 bases are a match to TRBD1. The J segment lost 0 bases and the V segment lost 6 bases, leaving 6 bases of the junction unmatched. The length of the CDR3 is 15 residues. From germline, CDR1 is SGDLS and CDR2 YYNGEE. The DNA of the CDR3 is TGTGCCAGCACCCCTTGGGACAGCTCCTACAATGAGCAGTTCTTC. Protein sequence: CASTPWDSSYNEQFF.

The V gene is TRBV6-5, the J gene TRBJ2-7; D is perhaps TRBD1 (8 bases). The CDR3 extends over 14 amino acids. The V end was cut by 6 bases, the J end by 3 bases, with 15 bases between. Germline loops: CDR1 MNHEY, CDR2 SVGAGI. The CDR3 protein is CASRATGGGYEQYF. As DNA, the CDR3 is TGTGCCAGCAGGGCCACAGGGGGGGGCTACGAGCAGTACTTC.

The chain carries TRBV5-1 and TRBJ1-4, with D unclear. This CDR3 is 15 amino acids long. Germline-derived CDR1 and CDR2 are SGHRS and YFSETQ. Trimming cost V 3 bases and J 5 bases, with 14 bases left between them. The CDR3 here is CASSSPSAENEKLFF. The CDR3 DNA reads TGCGCCAGCAGCTCCCCAAGCGCGGAGAATGAAAAACTGTTTTTT.

The rearrangement links TRBV19 to TRBJ1-4; a weak D match, TRBD1 (6 bases). CDR1 and CDR2 (germline): LNHDA, SQIVND (reference sequence). The ends were cut back, 4 bases at V and 0 bases at J, with 12 bases in the middle. This CDR3 region has 16 residues. CDR3 DNA sequence: TGTGCCAGTAGTAACGGACAGCTTGCAACTAATGAAAAACTGTTTTTT. Translation gives CASSNGQLATNEKLFF.

The sample holds one count of this clone. In nucleotides, the CDR3 is TGTGCCAGTGGACAGGGGGCTCGGAATGAGCAGTTCTTC. Protein sequence: CASGQGARNEQFF. The gene calls are TRBV28 and TRBJ2-1; 11 bases line up with TRBD1. This CDR3 region has 13 residues. In germline, CDR1 is MDHEN, CDR2 SYDVKM. V shed 9 bases and J 7 bases; nucleotides not matched to a gene: 5.

The J gene is TRBJ2-5, the V gene TRBV6-5, with D unclear. In germline, CDR1 is MNHEY, CDR2 SVGAGI. This CDR3 region has 15 residues. V was trimmed by 7 bases and J by 1 base, leaving 16 bases between them. Written as DNA, the CDR3 is TGTGCCAGCACGCCTCAACCAGGTTTCCAAGAGACCCAGTACTTC. It codes for CASTPQPGFQETQYF.

The chain joins TRBV18 to TRBJ2-3; 7 bases match TRBD1. This CDR3 has 15 amino acids. CDR1 is KGHSH and CDR2 is LQKENI in the germline V gene. The V gene end was trimmed by 3 bases and the J gene end by 2 bases; junction bases not matched to a gene: 5. CDR3 in DNA: TGTGCCAGCTCACCGGGACAGATAACCACAGATACGCAGTATTTT. Residues: CASSPGQITTDTQYF.

The gene calls are TRBV21-1 and TRBJ2-7; the D call TRBD1 from the table was never checked on the DNA. TRBV21-1 is a pseudogene. The CDR3 length is 16 residues. CDR3 DNA sequence: TGTGCCAGCAGCATGGCCAGGGGGACAGGTCCCAGGGAGCAGTACTTC. This codes for CASSMARGTGPREQYF.

The rearrangement joins TRBV7-3 to TRBJ2-7; tentative D call: TRBD2 (6 bases). Germline V CDR1 and CDR2: SGHTA, FQGTGA. Trimming stripped 1 base from V and 0 bases from J, with 10 bases between. The CDR3 covers 15 residues. CDR3 in amino acids: CASSLRAGSSYEQYF. The CDR3 DNA is TGTGCCAGCAGCTTAAGGGCGGGGAGCTCCTACGAGCAGTACTTC.

V is TRBV3-1 (or the pseudogene TRBV3-2) and J is TRBJ2-7; D unresolved. Germline V gene data show CDR1 as LGHDT and CDR2 as YNNKEL (reference sequence). Trimming shortened V by 2 bases and J by 2 bases, and 4 bases separated the two germline ends. The CDR3 runs 12 residues. The CDR3 region has the DNA TGTGCCAGCAGCCAAACTCCCTACGAGCAGTACTTC. It yields the protein CASSQTPYEQYF.

The chain has TRBV9 and TRBJ2-3; perhaps TRBD1 as D (6 bases). The CDR3 has 13 residues. Per the germline V gene, CDR1 is SGDLS and CDR2 is YYNGEE. Trimming removed 4 bases from V and 3 bases from J, with 9 bases in between. The CDR3 protein is CASSPQGTDTQYF. The CDR3 region has the DNA TGTGCCAGCAGCCCCCAGGGGACAGATACGCAGTATTTT.

This rearrangement joins TRBV2 to TRBJ2-1, with TRBD1 identical over 9 bases. The CDR3 totals 17 residues. Trimming at V came to 5 bases and at J to 5 bases, leaving 13 bases not matched to a gene. CDR1 and CDR2 (germline): SNHLY, FYNNEI. CDR3 sequence: CASSTRQGGIFNNEQFF. The CDR3, as DNA: TGTGCCAGCAGTACCCGACAGGGGGGCATATTTAACAATGAGCAGTTCTTC.

CDR3 nucleotide sequence: TGTGCCACCCCCCGTGTCGGGAGACTTAGGGGCGCAGATACGCAGTATTTT. This sequence encodes CATPRVGRLRGADTQYF. The J gene is TRBJ2-3, the V gene TRBV11-3; the D gene is possibly TRBD2 (6 bases). Germline CDR1 is SGHNT and CDR2 is YENEEA. The CDR3 sequence is 17 residues long. Trimming took off 10 bases at V and 4 bases at J, with 27 bases between the two ends.